Below, 14 T cell receptor beta chains from the same sample are listed, as sequenced in a study of prognosis after radiotherapy for stage I lung cancer. Two-round multiplex PCR amplified TCR beta CDR3 from genomic DNA. Each TRBV and TRBJ gene had its own primer in the first PCR round. MiXCR, applied by TCRdb to the multiplex PCR reads, yields one record per CDR3 protein. The repertoire includes fewer than 20,000 distinct CDR3 sequences, 44% of them detected once, and around 40% sits in the top ten. The source was PBMCs, collected before or after stereotactic body radiation therapy (not recorded which). All receptors come from a donor at least 50 years old with non-small cell lung cancer.

This clonotype occurred many times. The V and J genes are TRBV5-1 and TRBJ1-6; 11 bases match TRBD1. Germline assignment: CDR1 SGHRS and CDR2 YFSETQ. CDR3 length: 16 residues. V shed 4 bases, J shed 8 bases, and the junction held 8 bases outside the gene matches. The CDR3 nucleotides read TGCGCCAGCAGCCGGTGGACAGGGGGCGAGGATTCACCCCTCCACTTT. Translation: CASSRWTGGEDSPLHF.

On this clonotype: Germline and junction disagree at one end, which may indicate a read error. V is TRBV7-8 and J is TRBJ2-3, with 7 bases that match TRBD1. Germline V lookup: CDR1 SGHVS, CDR2 FQNEAQ. The CDR3 loop spans 15 amino acids. The CDR3 loop is CASSLRQGSTDTKYF. Written as DNA, the CDR3 is TGTGCCAGCAGCTTACGACAGGGTAGCACAGATACGAAGTATTTT.

The rearrangement links TRBV20-1 to TRBJ2-1; 7 bases match TRBD2. The CDR3 runs to 15 residues. The germline gives CDR1 DFQATT, CDR2 SNEGSKA (reference sequence). The junction had 12 bases not matched to a gene; V was cut back by 6 bases and J by 4 bases. The CDR3 bases are TGCAGTGCCAAAGCTCCTAGCGGTGATTACAATGAGCAGTTCTTC. It codes for CSAKAPSGDYNEQFF.

This clonotype has only a few counts. The V gene is TRBV6-2 or TRBV6-3, the J gene TRBJ2-7, with 10 bases lining up with TRBD2. Per the germline V gene, CDR1 is MNHEY and CDR2 is SVGEGT. V shed 5 bases and J 4 bases; nucleotides not matched to a gene: 8. This CDR3 spans 15 amino acids. This CDR3 reads CASSEEAGGRYEQYF. The CDR3 nucleotides are TGTGCCAGCAGTGAGGAAGCGGGGGGGCGGTACGAGCAGTACTTC.

This rearrangement joins TRBV7-3 to TRBJ2-3; TRBD2 aligns across 8 bases. The V segment lost 1 base and the J segment 7 bases; nucleotides outside the gene matches: 10. Germline assignment: CDR1 SGHTA and CDR2 FQGTGA. This CDR3 comprises 16 residues. The CDR3 here is CASSLSPAGEGNTQYF. The CDR3 nucleotides are TGTGCCAGCAGCTTAAGTCCAGCGGGAGAAGGCAATACGCAGTATTTT.

Comments on this clonotype: With a much larger clone just one base away, this may be a read error. The genes are TRBV10-3 and TRBJ2-6, with TRBD2 matching 7 bases. CDR1 is ENHRY, CDR2 SYGVKD, per germline. The V and J ends lost 11 bases and 14 bases, in that order; junction bases with no gene match: 9. The CDR3 is 11 amino acids. The CDR3 DNA reads as TGTGCCTCTGGGGAGGGGAACTTCCTGACTTTC. Translated: CASGEGNFLTF.

Of note for this clonotype: A far larger clone is a single base away, which makes a read error likely. J is TRBJ2-7 and V is TRBV6-6; no reliable D call. The germline V gene encodes CDR1 MNHNY and CDR2 SVGAGI (reference sequence). The CDR3 is 14 residues long. Trimming took off 5 bases at V and 0 bases at J, with 11 bases between the two ends. The CDR3 nucleotides read TGTGCCAGCAGTCCCTGGACGGCCTCCTACGAGCAGTACTTC. It is translated as CASSPWTASYEQYF.

Comments on this clonotype: A read error is possible here, since a much larger clone lies one base away. The chain uses TRBV28 and TRBJ2-5, with D maybe TRBD2 (5 bases). The CDR3 runs to 15 residues. Germline CDR1 is MDHEN and CDR2 is SYDVKM. V lost 3 bases, J lost 1 base, and 12 bases lay in between. The CDR3 region has the DNA TGTGCCAGCAGTTTCGGACTGAACTTCCAAGAGACCCAGTACTTC. Amino acid sequence: CASSFGLNFQETQYF.

The chain joins TRBV28 to TRBJ2-5; tentatively, D is TRBD2 (5 bases). V lost 2 bases, J lost 1 base, and 17 bases lay in between. The CDR3 consists of 17 residues. Germline CDR1 MDHEN, CDR2 SYDVKM. For the CDR3, the DNA is TGTGCCAGCAGTTTAGTGTGGGGTCTTAGCGCCCAAGAGACCCAGTACTTC. It is translated as CASSLVWGLSAQETQYF.

There are many counts of this clonotype. The rearrangement uses TRBV30 and TRBJ1-2; possible D gene TRBD1, 5 bases. Trimming shortened V by 0 bases and J by 5 bases, and 10 bases separated the two germline ends. The CDR3 extends over 13 amino acids. Germline V gives CDR1 GTSNPN, CDR2 SVGIG (reference sequence). CDR3 loop: CAWSVYRIYGYTF. CDR3 nucleotides: TGTGCCTGGAGTGTATACAGGATTTATGGCTACACCTTC.

Many counts were recorded for this clonotype. This chain joins TRBV10-3 and TRBJ1-5, with D maybe TRBD1 (6 bases). The CDR3 length is 16 residues. Germline loops: CDR1 ENHRY, CDR2 SYGVKD. V lost 2 bases and J 4 bases, leaving 15 bases between the germline ends. CDR3 DNA sequence: TGTGCCATCAGTGAGGACAGGCTTTCCCCTAATCAGCCCCAGCATTTT. It yields the protein CAISEDRLSPNQPQHF.

About this clonotype: A much larger clone is a single base away; this may be a read error. V gene TRBV7-7 combines with J gene TRBJ2-2; no definite D call. The length of the CDR3 is 12 residues. Germline V gene lookup returns CDR1 SSHAT and CDR2 FNYEAQ (reference sequence). CDR3 sequence: CASMDGPGELFF. In DNA form, the CDR3 reads TGTGCTAGCATGGACGGGCCCGGGGAGCTGTTTTTT.

For this clonotype: This CDR3 fails to terminate in the conserved phenylalanine or tryptophan, so it likely reflects a read error. This sequence joins TRBV9 and TRBJ2-7; possibly TRBD2 for D (5 bases). V shed 4 bases and J shed 6 bases, with 20 bases lying between them. Germline values: CDR1 SGDLS, CDR2 YYNGEE. The CDR3 covers 15 residues. CDR3 protein: CASSSPTGDVAEQYL. CDR3 nucleotide sequence: TGTGCCAGCAGCTCTCCCACCGGGGATGTGGCCGAGCAGTACCTC.

This clonotype was recorded at least ten times. The CDR3 bases are TGTGCCAGCAGCTTAGATCCCCCGAGGGGGCAGTTCTTC. Amino acid sequence: CASSLDPPRGQFF. V gene TRBV11-2 combines with J gene TRBJ2-1; D is tentatively TRBD1 or TRBD2 (5 bases each). Germline V lookup: CDR1 SGHAT, CDR2 FQNNGV. The CDR3 runs 13 residues. Between the trimmed V and J ends, which lost 0 bases and 12 bases, there was a span of 12 bases.